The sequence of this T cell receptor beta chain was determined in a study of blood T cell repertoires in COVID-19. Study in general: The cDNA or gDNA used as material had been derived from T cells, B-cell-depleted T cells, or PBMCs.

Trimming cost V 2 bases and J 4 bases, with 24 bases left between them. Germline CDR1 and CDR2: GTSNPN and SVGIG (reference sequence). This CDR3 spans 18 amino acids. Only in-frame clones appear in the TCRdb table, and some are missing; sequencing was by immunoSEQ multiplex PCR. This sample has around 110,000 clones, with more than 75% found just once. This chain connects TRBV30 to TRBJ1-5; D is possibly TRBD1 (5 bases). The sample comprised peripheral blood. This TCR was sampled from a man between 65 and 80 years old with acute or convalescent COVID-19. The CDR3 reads CAWSPPGSGGGRNQPQHF. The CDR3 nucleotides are TGTGCCTGGAGTCCCCCTGGGTCTGGGGGAGGGAGAAATCAGCCCCAGCATTTT.